This T cell receptor beta chain came from a study of response to subunit inactivated influenza vaccine. Overall study results and limits: Each seasonal influenza vaccination, the authors suggested, recruits few new T cells.

Remarks on this clonotype: What it binds is unknown.

Germline CDR1 is LGHNA and CDR2 is YSLEER. Trimming removed 1 base at V and 8 bases at J, with 17 bases between. This CDR3 comprises 15 residues. TCRdb called the RT-PCR reads again in MiXCR, with one record for every CDR3 protein. The table has hundreds of thousands of distinct CDR3 sequences, about 20% seen once. The TCR comes from a man in his fifties or sixties who received an inactivated influenza vaccine. V and J are TRBV4-3 and TRBJ1-2; D remains ambiguous. The sequencing used PBMCs from blood, collected about 20 months after vaccination. In nucleotides, the CDR3 is TGCGCCAGCAGCCAAGGGGCGGGAGGGCGCGACGGCTACACCTTC. It yields the protein CASSQGAGGRDGYTF.